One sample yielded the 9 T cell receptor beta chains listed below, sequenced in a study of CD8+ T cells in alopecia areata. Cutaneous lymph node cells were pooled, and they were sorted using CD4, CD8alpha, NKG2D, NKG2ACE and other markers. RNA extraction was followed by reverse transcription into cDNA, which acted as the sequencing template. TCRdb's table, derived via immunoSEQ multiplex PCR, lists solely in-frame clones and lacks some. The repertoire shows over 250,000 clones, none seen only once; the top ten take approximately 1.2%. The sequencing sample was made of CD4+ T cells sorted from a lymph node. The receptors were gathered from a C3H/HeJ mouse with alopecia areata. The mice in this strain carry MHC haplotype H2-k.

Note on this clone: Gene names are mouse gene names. The sequenced part of the CDR3 DNA is TGTGCCAGCAGCTGGGGGATCTAT. Its translation is CASSWGIY. The whole CDR3 reads CASSWGIYEQYF. The J gene is TRBJ2-7, the V gene TRBV13-1; TRBD2 matches 7 bases. Read sequence stops 4 residues before the CDR3 end, and the germline J gene provides the missing end. The CDR3 is 12 amino acids. Unmatched junction bases numbered 2, after V lost 5 bases and J lost 3 bases. Per the germline V gene, CDR1 is NSHNY and CDR2 is SYGAGN.

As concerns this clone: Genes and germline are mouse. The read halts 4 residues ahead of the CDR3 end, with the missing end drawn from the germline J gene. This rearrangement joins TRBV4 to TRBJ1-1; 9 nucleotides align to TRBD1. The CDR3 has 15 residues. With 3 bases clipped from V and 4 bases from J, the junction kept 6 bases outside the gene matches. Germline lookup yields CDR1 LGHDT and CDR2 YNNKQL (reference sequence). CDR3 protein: CASSYFDRGSTEVFF. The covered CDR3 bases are TGTGCCAGCAGCTATTTCGACAGGGGGAGCACA.

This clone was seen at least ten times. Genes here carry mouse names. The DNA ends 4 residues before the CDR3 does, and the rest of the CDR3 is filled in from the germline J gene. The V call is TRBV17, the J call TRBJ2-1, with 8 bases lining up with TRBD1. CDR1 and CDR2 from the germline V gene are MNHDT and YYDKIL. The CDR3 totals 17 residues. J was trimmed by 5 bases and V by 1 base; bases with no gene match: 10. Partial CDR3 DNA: TGTGCTAGCAGTAGAGCCTTCGGACAGGGTCGAAATGCT. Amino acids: CASSRAFGQGRNA. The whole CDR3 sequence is CASSRAFGQGRNAEQFF. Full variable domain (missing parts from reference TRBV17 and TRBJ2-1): DTTVKQNPRYKLARVGKPVNLICSQTMNHDTMYWYQKKPNQAPKLLLFYYDKILNREADTFEKFQSSRPNNSFCSLYIGSAGLEYSAMYLCASSRAFGQGRNAEQFFGPGTRLTVL.

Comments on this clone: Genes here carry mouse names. The CDR3: CASSGRLGGSQNTLYF. The part of the CDR3 DNA that was read is TGTGCCAGCAGTGGTCGACTGGGGGGAAGTCAAAAC. V and J are TRBV13-1 and TRBJ2-4, with 10 bases lining up with TRBD2. The read gets to within 4 residues of the CDR3 end, and the germline J gene fills in the rest. Trimming removed 3 bases from V and 0 bases from J; junction bases left unmatched: 4. The CDR3 contains 16 residues. CDR1 is NSHNY, CDR2 SYGAGN, per germline.

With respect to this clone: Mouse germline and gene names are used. CDR3 DNA, as far as it was read: TGTGCCAGCAGTGACTGGGTTAACCAAGAC. It encodes CASSDWVNQD. Given in full, the CDR3 is CASSDWVNQDTQYF. V is TRBV13-1 and J is TRBJ2-5; the D gene is possibly TRBD2 (5 bases). Read sequence stops 4 residues before the CDR3 end, and the germline J gene provides the missing end. The V gene lost 2 bases and the J gene lost 0 bases, with 7 bases spanning the gap. This CDR3 has 14 amino acids. Germline loops: CDR1 NSHNY, CDR2 SYGAGN.

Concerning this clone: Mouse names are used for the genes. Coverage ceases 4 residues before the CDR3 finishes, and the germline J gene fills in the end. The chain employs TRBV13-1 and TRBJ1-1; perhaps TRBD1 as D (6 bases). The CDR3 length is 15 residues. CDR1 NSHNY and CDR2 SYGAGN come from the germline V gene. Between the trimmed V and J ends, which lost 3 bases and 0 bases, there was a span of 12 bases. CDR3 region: CASSGKTGANTEVFF. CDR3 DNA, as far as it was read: TGTGCCAGCAGTGGAAAGACAGGAGCAAACACA.

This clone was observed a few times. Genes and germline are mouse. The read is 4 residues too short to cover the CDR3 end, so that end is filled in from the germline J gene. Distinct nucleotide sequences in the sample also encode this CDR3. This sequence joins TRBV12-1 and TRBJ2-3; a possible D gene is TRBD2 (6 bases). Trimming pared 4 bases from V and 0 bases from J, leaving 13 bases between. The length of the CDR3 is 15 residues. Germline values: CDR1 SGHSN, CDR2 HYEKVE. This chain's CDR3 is CASSPTGGSAETLYF. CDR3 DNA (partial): TGTGCCAGCTCCCCCACGGGGGGTAGTGCAGAA. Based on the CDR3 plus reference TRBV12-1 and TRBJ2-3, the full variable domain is DSGVVQSPRHIIKEKGGRSVLTCIPISGHSNVVWYQQTLGKELKFLIQHYEKVERDKGFLPSRFSVQQFDDYHSEMNMSALELEDSAMYFCASSPTGGSAETLYFGSGTRLTVL.

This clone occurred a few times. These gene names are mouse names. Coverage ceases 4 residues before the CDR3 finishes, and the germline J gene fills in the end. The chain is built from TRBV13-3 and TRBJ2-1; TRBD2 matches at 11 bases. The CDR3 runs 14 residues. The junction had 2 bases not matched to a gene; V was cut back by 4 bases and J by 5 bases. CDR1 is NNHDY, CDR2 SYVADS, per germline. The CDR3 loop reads CASSPDWGDAEQFF. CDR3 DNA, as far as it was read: TGTGCCAGCAGTCCGGACTGGGGGGATGCT.

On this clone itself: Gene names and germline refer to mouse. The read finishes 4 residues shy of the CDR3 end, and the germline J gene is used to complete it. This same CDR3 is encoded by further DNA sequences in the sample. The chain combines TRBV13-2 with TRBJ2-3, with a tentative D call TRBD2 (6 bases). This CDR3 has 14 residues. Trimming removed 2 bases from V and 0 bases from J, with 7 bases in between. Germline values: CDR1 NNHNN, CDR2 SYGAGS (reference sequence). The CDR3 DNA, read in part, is TGTGCCAGCGGTGAACTGGGTAGTGCAGAA. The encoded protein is CASGELGSAE. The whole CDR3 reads CASGELGSAETLYF.